This T cell receptor beta chain derives from a study of blood T cell repertoires in COVID-19. Overall study context: PBMCs, B-cell-depleted T cells, or T cells were the source of the cDNA or gDNA that made up the material.

Trimming at V came to 10 bases and at J to 2 bases, leaving 17 bases not matched to a gene. This CDR3 is 17 amino acids long. Per germline, CDR1 LNHDA and CDR2 SQIVND (reference sequence). In its sample, this clone was seen once. Authors' methods: Reference gene primer amplification gave estimated nucleated cell counts. Assay used: immunoSEQ multiplex PCR; TCRdb lists only in-frame clones, some missing. The D gene and trimming were derived from the DNA, and the V and J assignments and clone size from that table. Here the sample spans around 18,000 clones, roughly 80% being singletons. The specimen was peripheral blood. The J gene is TRBJ1-5, the V gene TRBV19, with TRBD1 matching 7 bases. This TCR derives from a man older than 75 with acute or convalescent COVID-19. CDR3 DNA sequence: TGTGCCACCGTCAAAGGGGGCGGAGGCACGCGCAATCAGCCCCAGCATTTT. Protein: CATVKGGGGTRNQPQHF.